The T cell receptor (beta chain) under discussion was sequenced for a study of T-cell reconstitution after alpha-beta-depleted transplantation in children (dated by TCRdb to about 2016). Notes on the research overall: The study quantitatively tracked T-cell immune reconstitution after TCRalphabeta/CD19-depleted allogeneic hematopoietic cell transplantation in children using TCR repertoire profiling.

This specimen's treatment or condition label, interpreted: allogeneic hematopoietic cell transplantation with graft depleted of TCRalphabeta T cells and CD19 B cells. Transplant recipients were children who received TCRalphabeta/CD19-depleted allogeneic hematopoietic cell grafts. The library was generated by PCR. The run used an Illumina HiSeq 2500. To normalize quantification of the TCRbeta repertoire, the TCR libraries were built with molecular barcoding that relied on unique molecular identifiers. Starting from the raw public reads, TCRdb applied fastp trimming at Q25, assembled clones with MiXCR and retained in-frame beta chains. Identical CDR3 protein sequences are pooled into one entry, listed with their most common genes and DNA. The sample contains hundreds of thousands of distinct CDR3 sequences, 15% to 20% of them found a single time. The top ten hold 25% to 35% of the sample. The paper's findings and limits, for the study overall: Over subsequent months, a decline in hyperexpanded clone frequencies was noted, and after one year, T-cell counts and TCRbeta diversity were mostly ascribed to newly produced T cells. In some patients, high TCRbeta diversity at day 60 was attributed to recipient T cells and intrathymic progenitors that had survived conditioning. Apparently early alphabetaT-cell count recovery about two months after transplant reportedly relied on only several hundred rapidly expanded clones derived from non-depleted graft cells.

Points on this clonotype: What antigen it recognizes has not been identified. No base quality information exists; no much larger clone differs at one position.

Trimming costs V 3 bases and J 10 bases, and their ends lie 16 bases apart. Including the terminal cysteine and phenylalanine, the CDR3 comprises 15 residues. The CDR3 DNA has 45 bases and is translated from base 1. The germline V gene encodes CDR1 MGHDK and CDR2 SYGVNS. Sequenced here: PBMCs, mostly from graft donor cells, sampled 360 days after TCRalphabeta/CD19-depleted stem cell transplant. The receptor's source is a boy under two years old who had a stem cell transplant for Wiskott-Aldrich syndrome, so the T cells may come from the graft donor. Recombination linked TRBV25-1 to TRBJ1-6; TRBD1 could be the D gene, as 5 bases match. The DNA reads TGTGCCAGCAGTGAGATAACAGGAGGGTGGTCACCCCTCCACTTT. Translated, it gives CASSEITGGWSPLHF.